This TCR beta chain was profiled in a study of blood T cell repertoires in COVID-19. Across the study: Sites across the United States, Italy and Spain contributed samples from acute and convalescent COVID-19. Sample material is recorded as cDNA or gDNA derived from T cells, B-cell-depleted T cells, or PBMCs.

Germline V gene sequence: CDR1 MGHRA, CDR2 YSYEKL. The CDR3 has 14 residues. V lost 4 bases and J lost 3, with 13 bases in between. The data were produced by immunoSEQ multiplex PCR, yet TCRdb's version contains in-frame clones alone and is incomplete. The table lists around 15,000 clones, around 87% of them singletons. The sequencing input was peripheral blood. This sequence was found in a human donor in a cohort sampled during active COVID-19. The chain has TRBV4-1 and TRBJ2-7; possible D gene TRBD2, 6 bases. The CDR3 DNA reads TGCGCCAGCAGCCCCCTCTACGGGGGCTACGAGCAGTACTTC. Encoded protein: CASSPLYGGYEQYF.